Detailed here is one T cell receptor (beta chain). No antigen is known for it. The sample is drawn from a study of response to subunit inactivated influenza vaccine. Regarding the study as a whole: Seasonal influenza vaccination, on each occasion, was suggested by the authors to recruit few new T cells.

MiXCR, run by TCRdb on the RT-PCR reads, gives a single entry per CDR3 protein. The sample yields hundreds of thousands of distinct CDR3 sequences, approximately 17% seen once. The CDR3 totals 15 residues. J lost 8 bases, V lost 1 base, and 7 bases had no gene match. Germline V gene sequence: CDR1 LGHNA, CDR2 YNFKEQ. The TCR sequence derives from a man in his fifties who received an inactivated influenza vaccine. The chain combines TRBV4-2 with TRBJ2-1; 8 positions match TRBD2. The sequencing used PBMCs from blood, collected about 5 days after vaccination. CDR3 region: CASSQAQREYDEQFF. Here the CDR3 DNA reads TGTGCCAGCAGCCAAGCCCAGCGGGAGTACGATGAGCAGTTCTTC.